Listed below are T cell receptor beta chains from one sample, sequenced in a study of T cell responses to AZD1222 COVID-19 vaccine. The repertoire was sequenced with immunoSEQ multiplex PCR; TCRdb's copy has only in-frame clones and lacks some. The data contain about 120,000 clones, 70% to 90% of them singletons. Specimen: peripheral blood, collected on day 0 of AZD1222 vaccination. These receptor sequences come from an adult in good health. The CDR3 runs from the conserved cysteine through the conserved F or W. D genes are given only for firm matches. Clone size is given for some rows only: seen once, a few or many times, or a class if the clone is expanded.

V gene	D gene	J gene	clone size	CDR3 length	CDR3 DNA	CDR3 protein
TRBV3-1/TRBV3-2	NA	TRBJ2-2	NA	15	TGTGCCAGCAGCCAAGGGTCGCTAAACACCGGGGAGCTGTTTTTT	CASSQGSLNTGELFF
TRBV5-6	TRBD1	TRBJ1-3	NA	14	TGTGCCAGCAGCACAGGGACAGCTGGAAACACCATATATTTT	CASSTGTAGNTIYF
TRBV19	TRBD1	TRBJ2-7	NA	14	TGTGCCAGTAGCCAGACAGGGTTGTCCTACGAGCAGTACTTC	CASSQTGLSYEQYF
TRBV10-3	TRBD2	TRBJ2-7	NA	17	TGTGCCATCAGTGGGGGGACTAGCGGGGGTCCGCAAGCAGAGCAGTACTTC	CAISGGTSGGPQAEQYF
TRBV12-3/TRBV12-4	NA	TRBJ2-2	NA	11	TGTGCCAGCAGCCACACCGGGGAGCTGTTTTTT	CASSHTGELFF
TRBV6-2/TRBV6-3	NA	TRBJ1-1	NA	12	TGTGCCAGCAGTACGAGGGGGGCAGGAGCTTTCTTT	CASSTRGAGAFF
TRBV7-2	NA	TRBJ1-2	NA	13	TGTGCCAGCAGCTCCGACATAGTTTATGGCTACACCTTC	CASSSDIVYGYTF
TRBV5-1	TRBD2	TRBJ2-6	NA	18	TGCGCCCGCAGCTTGGCCGGGGGGGCAGGTTCTGGGGCCAACGTCCTGACTTTC	CARSLAGGAGSGANVLTF
TRBV15	NA	TRBJ2-1	NA	13	TGTGCCACCAGCAGTTTCGCCCAGCCTCTCCCGTTCTTC	CATSSFAQPLPFF
TRBV28	TRBD1	TRBJ1-1	NA	14	TGTGCCAGCAGTTGGGGACAGGGGGCCGCTGAAGCTTTCTTT	CASSWGQGAAEAFF
TRBV5-4	NA	TRBJ2-7	NA	15	TGTGCCAGCAGCTTGGGGGGGACCAGCTCCTACGAGCAGTACTTC	CASSLGGTSSYEQYF
TRBV7-9	NA	TRBJ2-3	NA	14	TGTGCCAGCAGTCCAAAGGGGGACACAGATACGCAGTATTTT	CASSPKGDTDTQYF
TRBV5-4	TRBD1	TRBJ1-2	NA	16	TGTGCCAGCAGCTTGGTCGGCCTTCAGGGGGCGAAAGGCTACACCTTC	CASSLVGLQGAKGYTF
TRBV7-9	TRBD2	TRBJ2-1	few	16	TGTGCCAGCAGCGTCACTAGCGGGGGAGAAAGGAATGAGCAGTTCTTC	CASSVTSGGERNEQFF
TRBV27	NA	TRBJ2-2	NA	19	TGTGCCAGCAGTCCGCCCAGGGGAAGACTCACCGCGAACACCGGGGAGCTGTTTTTT	CASSPPRGRLTANTGELFF
TRBV12-3/TRBV12-4	NA	TRBJ1-1	NA	13	TGTGCCAGCAGGGTGAGGGGGAACACTGAAGCTTTCTTT	CASRVRGNTEAFF
TRBV28	NA	TRBJ2-4	NA	14	TGTGCCAGCAGTCCTCGGTCAGGGGGGAACATTCAGTACTTC	CASSPRSGGNIQYF
TRBV7-9	TRBD1	TRBJ2-4	NA	17	TGTGCCAGCAGCCAGGGACAGGGTGCCCTAGCCAAAAACATTCAGTACTTC	CASSQGQGALAKNIQYF
TRBV6-1	NA	TRBJ1-5	NA	13	TGTGCCAGCAGTGATGGGGGACCACAGCCCCAGCATTTT	CASSDGGPQPQHF
TRBV18	NA	TRBJ2-2	NA	15	TGTGCCAGCTCACCACTACCAGGGAGTGCCGGGGAGCTGTTTTTT	CASSPLPGSAGELFF
TRBV5-1	TRBD1	TRBJ1-2	NA	13	TGCGCCAGCAGCTCGACAGGGACCTATGGCTACACCTTC	CASSSTGTYGYTF
TRBV11-2	TRBD2	TRBJ2-1	NA	15	TGTGCCAGCAGCTTATTCAGCGGGGGGCCCAATGAGCAGTTCTTC	CASSLFSGGPNEQFF
TRBV3-1/TRBV3-2	TRBD2	TRBJ2-1	NA	18	TGTGCCAGCAGCCCCCAGGGACTAGTGAGAAGAGGGTCGAATGAGCAGTTCTTC	CASSPQGLVRRGSNEQFF
TRBV27	TRBD1	TRBJ1-4	NA	14	TGTGCCAGCAGTTTACAGGGGGCGAGAGAAAAACTGTTTTTT	CASSLQGAREKLFF
TRBV9	TRBD1	TRBJ2-3	NA	15	TGTGCCAGCAGCACAAGGACAGGGGGCAAAGATACGCAGTATTTT	CASSTRTGGKDTQYF
TRBV28	NA	TRBJ1-2	NA	15	TGTGCCAGCAGCCCTTCGGAGATTACTAACTATGGCTACACCTTC	CASSPSEITNYGYTF
TRBV28	NA	TRBJ1-5	NA	16	TGTGCCAGCAGTGTAAACAGACCTTATAGCAATCAGCCCCAGCATTTT	CASSVNRPYSNQPQHF
TRBV5-1	NA	TRBJ1-3	NA	15	TGCGCCAGCAGCCCTGGGTCGTACTCTGGAAACACCATATATTTT	CASSPGSYSGNTIYF
TRBV5-1	NA	TRBJ2-2	NA	14	TGCGCCAGCAGCTTGGGACAGTCCACCGGGGAGCTGTTTTTT	CASSLGQSTGELFF
TRBV4-1	TRBD1	TRBJ1-4	NA	13	TGCGCCAGCAGCCAAGGGACAGGTTATAAACTGTTTTTT	CASSQGTGYKLFF
TRBV28	NA	TRBJ1-5	NA	11	TGTGCCAGCAGTGAGAATCAGCCCCAGCATTTT	CASSENQPQHF
TRBV30	NA	TRBJ1-2	NA	13	TGTGCCTGGAGTGTATCCAGCAACTATGGCTACACCTTC	CAWSVSSNYGYTF
TRBV5-4	TRBD2	TRBJ2-5	NA	17	TGTGCCAGCAGCTTGGCCGGGGGGACTAGCGGGGGAGGGACCCAGTACTTC	CASSLAGGTSGGGTQYF
TRBV4-2	NA	TRBJ1-5	NA	15	TGTGCCAGCAGCCATCTCTCGGGCCGGGCTCAGCCCCAGCATTTT	CASSHLSGRAQPQHF
TRBV5-1	NA	TRBJ1-2	NA	16	TGCGCCAGCAGCCTGTTGGGAGAGAGGGAAAACTATGGCTACACCTTC	CASSLLGERENYGYTF
TRBV7-2	NA	TRBJ2-7	NA	13	TGTGCCAGCAGCTTAGCGGCATACTACGAGCAGTACTTC	CASSLAAYYEQYF
TRBV7-2	NA	TRBJ2-7	few	11	TGTGCCAGCAGGTATCTCTACGAGCAGTACTTC	CASRYLYEQYF
TRBV7-3	NA	TRBJ1-1	NA	14	TGTGCCAGCGGTCCCGGGACATTTATCTCTGAAGCTTTCTTT	CASGPGTFISEAFF
TRBV11-2	NA	TRBJ2-7	NA	14	TGTGCCAGCAGCTTAGTACAGGGCCGGGGGGAGCAGTACTTC	CASSLVQGRGEQYF
TRBV6-5	NA	TRBJ1-3	NA	15	TGTGCCAGCAGTTACTCATCGGGTAGGGGAAACACCATATATTTT	CASSYSSGRGNTIYF
TRBV3-1/TRBV3-2	TRBD1	TRBJ1-1	NA	13	TGTGCCAGCAGCTTAACAGGGGAGACTGAAGCTTTCTTT	CASSLTGETEAFF
TRBV7-9	NA	TRBJ1-1	NA	16	TGTGCCAGCAGCTTAGTCCCCCTTAATATGAACACTGAAGCTTTCTTT	CASSLVPLNMNTEAFF
TRBV11-2	TRBD1	TRBJ1-1	once	15	TGTGCCAGCAGTCAGGGGACAGGGGGCTATACTGAAGCTTTCTTT	CASSQGTGGYTEAFF
TRBV3-1/TRBV3-2	NA	TRBJ2-1	NA	15	TGTGCCAGCAGCCAACAGGGTTTTCGGAAAAATGAGCAGTTCTTC	CASSQQGFRKNEQFF
TRBV18	TRBD1	TRBJ1-1	once	14	TGTGCCAGCTCACCCCCGGGACAGGGGATTGAAGCTTTCTTT	CASSPPGQGIEAFF
TRBV9	TRBD2	TRBJ2-1	NA	12	TGTGCCAGACCAGCGGGAGGGCCCTGGGAGTTCTTC	CARPAGGPWEFF
TRBV30	NA	TRBJ1-2	NA	13	TGTGCCTGGAGCGGTACTATGGGGAATGGCTACACCTTC	CAWSGTMGNGYTF
TRBV4-2	NA	TRBJ2-7	NA	13	TGTGCCAGCAGCCAAGGGTCAGGACACGAGCAGTACTTC	CASSQGSGHEQYF
TRBV5-5	NA	TRBJ1-6	NA	15	TGTGCCAGCAGCTTGGTCAGCTCCTATAATTCACCCCTCCACTTT	CASSLVSSYNSPLHF
TRBV29-1	TRBD2	TRBJ2-2	once	16	TGCAGCGTCCGAGGGGCTAGCGGGAGTAGTGCCGGGGAGCTGTTTTTT	CSVRGASGSSAGELFF
TRBV18	TRBD1	TRBJ2-7	NA	14	TGTGCCAGCTCAAGTCCAGGGGGAACCTACGAGCAGTACTTC	CASSSPGGTYEQYF
TRBV27	NA	TRBJ2-3	NA	14	TGTGCCAGCAGTTTAGGAAGGGGGACAGATACGCAGTATTTT	CASSLGRGTDTQYF